The 24 T cell receptor beta chains presented below share a single source sample, sequenced in a study of cytomegalovirus exposure and HLA in healthy donors. Primers included in the PCR were 60 Vbeta and 13 Jbeta primers. The data were produced by immunoSEQ multiplex PCR, yet TCRdb's version contains in-frame clones alone and is incomplete. The table has about 160,000 clones, approximately 75% seen once. Sequenced input: PBMCs. These receptors came from a man aged 25-45 years in good health and CMV-seropositive.

The chain couples TRBV11-3 to TRBJ2-7; D unclear. The germline CDR1 and CDR2 sequences are SGHNT and YENEEA. Trimming took 5 bases from V and 3 from J, leaving 17 bases between them. The CDR3 loop spans 15 amino acids. The CDR3, as DNA: TGTGCCAGCAGCCCAACCCTTGCTCAGAACTACGAGCAGTACTTC. It specifies CASSPTLAQNYEQYF.

J is TRBJ1-6 and V is TRBV19, with 7 positions matching TRBD1. Unmatched junction bases numbered 0, after V lost 1 base and J lost 3 bases. Germline loops: CDR1 LNHDA, CDR2 SQIVND (reference sequence). The CDR3 loop spans 15 amino acids. CDR3 amino acids: CASSIGQGYNSPLHF. The CDR3, as DNA: TGTGCCAGTAGTATAGGACAGGGCTATAATTCACCCCTCCACTTT.

J is TRBJ2-7 and V is TRBV5-1; D is unclear. Looked up from germline, CDR1 is SGHRS and CDR2 is YFSETQ. The ends were cut back, 0 bases at V and 0 bases at J, with 4 bases in the middle. This CDR3 spans 13 amino acids. This chain's CDR3 is CASSLGSSYEQYF. The CDR3 DNA is TGCGCCAGCAGCTTGGGGAGCTCCTACGAGCAGTACTTC.

There are a few counts of this clone. The genes are TRBV9 and TRBJ2-7; D might be TRBD1 (5 bases). V was clipped by 1 base and J by 0 bases, with 11 bases between them. In germline, CDR1 is SGDLS, CDR2 YYNGEE. The CDR3 totals 15 residues. CDR3 amino acids: CASSVTGHYSYEQYF. The CDR3 DNA reads as TGTGCCAGCAGCGTAACAGGACATTACTCCTACGAGCAGTACTTC.

The chain employs TRBV30 and TRBJ2-7; no firm D call. CDR1 is GTSNPN, CDR2 SVGIG, per germline (reference sequence). This CDR3 spans 11 amino acids. V was shortened by 4 bases and J by 5 bases, with 9 bases between the two germline ends. Here the CDR3 reads CAWTETHEQYF. The CDR3 region has the DNA TGTGCCTGGACAGAAACCCACGAGCAGTACTTC.

This clone is a singleton in its sample. The chain uses TRBV27 and TRBJ2-5; 8 bases are shared with TRBD2. This CDR3 has 14 amino acids. Looked up from germline, CDR1 is MNHEY and CDR2 is SMNVEV (reference sequence). V trimming: 5 bases; J trimming: 5 bases; junction bases outside the gene matches: 7. The CDR3 region is CASSIRGGGETQYF. The DNA of the CDR3 is TGTGCCAGCAGTATCCGGGGGGGCGGGGAGACCCAGTACTTC.

The chain recombines TRBV30 with TRBJ1-1; 9 bases map to TRBD1. With V trimmed by 3 bases and J by 6 bases, 5 bases remained unmatched. The CDR3 runs 13 residues. In germline, CDR1 is GTSNPN, CDR2 SVGIG (reference sequence). CDR3 nucleotide sequence: TGTGCCTGGAGGGGACAGGGATTTGCTGAAGCTTTCTTT. It translates to CAWRGQGFAEAFF.

The rearrangement links TRBV5-4 to TRBJ2-7; 9 bases are a match to TRBD1. Germline V gives CDR1 SGHNT, CDR2 YYREEE (reference sequence). CDR3 length: 15 residues. The V segment lost 3 bases and the J segment 0 bases; nucleotides outside the gene matches: 4. CDR3 residues: CASSSGQGNSYEQYF. CDR3 DNA sequence: TGTGCCAGCAGCTCCGGACAGGGGAACTCCTACGAGCAGTACTTC.

The chain carries TRBV27 and TRBJ1-4; D is possibly TRBD1 (6 bases). This CDR3 contains 14 residues. The germline CDR1 and CDR2 sequences are MNHEY and SMNVEV (reference sequence). Trimming took off 3 bases at V and 7 bases at J, with 12 bases between the two ends. CDR3 amino acids: CASSLTTGSEKLFF. The CDR3 region has the DNA TGTGCCAGCAGTTTGACCACAGGGAGTGAAAAACTGTTTTTT.

The chain has TRBV4-1 and TRBJ2-5; TRBD2 might be the D (5 bases). There are 14 residues in the CDR3. Germline CDR1 and CDR2: MGHRA and YSYEKL. Trimming took 0 bases from V and 14 from J, leaving 19 bases between them. The CDR3: CASSQEATWAEDYF. The CDR3 bases are TGCGCCAGCAGCCAAGAGGCAACCTGGGCGGAGGATTACTTC.

This rearrangement joins TRBV7-3 to TRBJ2-3; 9 bases fit TRBD1. The CDR3 spans 15 residues. The germline V gene has CDR1 SGHTA and CDR2 FQGTGA. After removal of 2 bases from V and 0 bases from J, the junction contained 0 bases not matched to a gene. DNA of the CDR3: TGTGCCAGCAGCTTAGGGACAGGGAGCACAGATACGCAGTATTTT. This codes for CASSLGTGSTDTQYF.

The chain joins TRBV27 to TRBJ1-2; D not certain. Germline lookup yields CDR1 MNHEY and CDR2 SMNVEV (reference sequence). Trimming removed 2 bases from V and 4 bases from J, with 8 bases in between. This CDR3 spans 13 amino acids. CDR3 sequence (DNA): TGTGCCAGCAGTTTAACGGGAACCTATGGCTACACCTTC. This sequence encodes CASSLTGTYGYTF.

The chain recombines TRBV5-1 with TRBJ2-7; a weak D match, TRBD2 (5 bases). Trimming stripped 0 bases from V and 5 bases from J, with 12 bases between. The CDR3 loop spans 14 amino acids. CDR1 SGHRS and CDR2 YFSETQ come from the germline V gene. The CDR3 nucleotides read TGCGCCAGCAGCTTGGTTGCGGGTAGCGACGAGCAGTACTTC. Its translation is CASSLVAGSDEQYF.

The rearrangement links TRBV28 to TRBJ2-7, with a possible D match to TRBD1 (6 bases). Between the trimmed V and J ends, which lost 4 bases and 7 bases, there was a span of 17 bases. This CDR3 is 14 amino acids long. Germline values: CDR1 MDHEN, CDR2 SYDVKM. The chain's CDR3 is CASSSGQKRGEQYF. In nucleotides, the CDR3 is TGTGCCAGCAGTTCCGGACAGAAACGTGGAGAGCAGTACTTC.

This chain joins TRBV10-3 and TRBJ2-3; TRBD2 matches 8 bases. In germline, CDR1 is ENHRY, CDR2 SYGVKD. The V and J ends lost 1 base and 0 bases, in that order; junction bases with no gene match: 12. The CDR3 extends over 19 amino acids. The CDR3 sequence is CAISEYLQRGRTSTDTQYF. The CDR3 nucleotides read TGTGCCATCAGTGAGTACCTTCAGCGGGGGCGAACTAGCACAGATACGCAGTATTTT.

The V call is TRBV4-1, the J call TRBJ2-3, with 13 bases that match TRBD2. V lost 3 bases and J lost 4; bases outside the gene matches: 7. The CDR3 length is 17 residues. Germline V gene data show CDR1 as MGHRA and CDR2 as YSYEKL. CDR3 amino acids: CASSHALAGGRPDTQYF. CDR3 DNA sequence: TGCGCCAGCAGCCACGCACTAGCGGGGGGGCGCCCAGATACGCAGTATTTT.

This clone was seen a single time. This rearrangement joins TRBV6-5 to TRBJ2-7, with D perhaps TRBD2 (6 bases). Per germline, CDR1 MNHEY and CDR2 SVGAGI. V shed 5 bases and J shed 1 base, with 9 bases lying between them. The CDR3 totals 13 residues. The CDR3 sequence: CASSVGGSYEQYF. The DNA of the CDR3 is TGTGCCAGCAGTGTCGGGGGATCCTACGAGCAGTACTTC.

V and J are TRBV30 and TRBJ1-4; 9 bases agree with TRBD1. The CDR3 length is 14 residues. Trimming removed 3 bases from V and 10 bases from J; junction bases left unmatched: 9. The germline gives CDR1 GTSNPN, CDR2 SVGIG (reference sequence). CDR3 region: CAWSPGTGFVKLFF. The CDR3 bases are TGTGCCTGGAGCCCCGGGACAGGGTTTGTAAAACTGTTTTTT.

The V gene is TRBV27, the J gene TRBJ2-1; unclear D gene. Germline values: CDR1 MNHEY, CDR2 SMNVEV (reference sequence). The CDR3 runs to 11 residues. V was pared by 5 bases and J by 10 bases, with 9 bases between. In DNA form, the CDR3 reads TGTGCCAGCAGTCCCGGTTGGGAGCAGTTCTTC. Translating it yields CASSPGWEQFF.

The chain uses TRBV10-1 and TRBJ1-6; D uncertain. Germline V gives CDR1 WNHNN, CDR2 SYGVQD (reference sequence). The CDR3 runs to 12 residues. Trimming cost V 5 bases and J 7 bases, with 6 bases left between them. CDR3: CASSFANSPLHF. Written as DNA, the CDR3 is TGCGCCAGCAGTTTCGCGAATTCACCCCTCCACTTT.

The rearrangement uses TRBV28 and TRBJ2-1; 11 bases align to TRBD1. There are 18 residues in the CDR3. Germline-derived CDR1 and CDR2 are MDHEN and SYDVKM. The V and J ends lost 5 bases and 4 bases, in that order; junction bases with no gene match: 13. The CDR3 sequence is CASSPSPGTGGPYNEQFF. CDR3 coding DNA: TGTGCCAGCAGTCCCTCCCCCGGGACAGGGGGTCCATACAATGAGCAGTTCTTC.

The chain links TRBV5-1 to TRBJ1-2; possible D gene TRBD1, 6 bases. Trimming removed 4 bases from V and 0 bases from J, with 13 bases in between. This CDR3 comprises 15 residues. CDR1 is SGHRS, CDR2 YFSETQ, per germline. The CDR3 region is CASSAPRGPNYGYTF. The CDR3 nucleotides read TGCGCCAGCAGCGCCCCCAGGGGCCCTAACTATGGCTACACCTTC.

The chain carries TRBV4-1 and TRBJ1-4; 10 nucleotides match TRBD1. Germline-derived CDR1 and CDR2 are MGHRA and YSYEKL. V was clipped by 0 bases and J by 10 bases; unmatched bases: 14. The CDR3 runs to 18 residues. DNA for the CDR3: TGCGCCAGCAGCCAAGAGGGGAGGGGGCGGGACAGGGGTGGAAAACTGTTTTTT. It specifies CASSQEGRGRDRGGKLFF.

The J gene is TRBJ1-4, the V gene TRBV14; perhaps TRBD1 as D (6 bases). The CDR3 covers 17 residues. The ends were cut back, 0 bases at V and 8 bases at J, with 19 bases in the middle. CDR1 and CDR2 (germline): SGHDN, FVKESK. CDR3 DNA sequence: TGTGCCAGCAGCCAAGATTCCGCGACAGGAAGGCAGGAAAAACTGTTTTTT. Protein product: CASSQDSATGRQEKLFF.